A few counts support the clone carrying this T cell receptor beta chain. The antigen is undetermined. This CDR3 is built from 20 residues. Germline trimming cut 5 bases from V and 4 bases from J; bases unmatched to any gene: 18. TCRdb reprocessed the 5' RACE reads via MiXCR and lists one record per CDR3 protein. Among nearly 350,000 distinct CDR3 sequences listed, roughly 8.6% were seen once. The source of the sample is a study of T cells after yellow fever vaccination. Points from the study as a whole: The presence of abundant clonotypes contaminating from the bulk population was possible in FACS-sorted repertoires.

The V and J genes are TRBV12-3 or TRBV12-4 and TRBJ2-7; 15 bases are a match to TRBD2. The origin of this receptor is a young man who received the YFV17D yellow fever vaccine. The source material was PBMCs, sampled approximately 40 days after the first yellow fever vaccination. The DNA for the CDR3 is TGTGCCAGCAGTCCAAGTAAATGGACTAGCGGGGGGGCCGAGTATTACGAGCAGTACTTC. Translation: CASSPSKWTSGGAEYYEQYF.